This TCR beta chain came from a study of T-cell reconstitution after alpha-beta-depleted transplantation in children. This clonotype was picked up many times. As it was prepared, the TCRbeta library received unique molecular identifiers. TCRdb re-called the PCR reads through MiXCR, storing one row per CDR3 protein. This table holds hundreds of thousands of distinct CDR3 sequences, 16% found once. The CDR3 has 14 residues. The sample consisted of PBMCs from the stem cell graft donor, taken from the stem cell graft. The chain employs TRBV21-1 and TRBJ2-7; TRBD1, as called in the table, went unchecked against the DNA. TRBV21-1 is described as a pseudogene. This sequence was found in a human donor who donated a stem cell graft to a child with acute myeloid leukemia. The CDR3 DNA is TGTGCCAGCAGCTCATACCGGCCGGGGGACGAGCAGTACGTC. Translated: CASSSYRPGDEQYV.